This TCR beta chain is from a study of early T cells in non-severe SARS-CoV-2 infection. Turning to the study itself: The chains were unpaired, and the sequenced material was bulk RNA from unsorted whole blood. Study observations and caveats: Private and CD4 specificities were missed by VDJdb matching, skewed to anti-spike CD8.

This clonotype has more than one count but fewer than ten. The target antigen is unknown. TCRdb redid the calling of the 5' RACE reads with MiXCR, one entry per CDR3 protein. The table includes 75,000 to 90,000 distinct CDR3 sequences, 5% to 6.5% detected once. Germline CDR1 GTSNPN, CDR2 SVGIG (reference sequence). This CDR3 has 12 amino acids. Trimming took off 2 bases at V and 6 bases at J, with 8 bases between the two ends. Sequenced material: whole blood. This chain uses TRBV30 with TRBJ2-1; the D gene could be TRBD1 or TRBD2 (5 bases each). The receptor comes from an adult who was a healthcare worker with PCR-confirmed SARS-CoV-2 infection or an uninfected control (not recorded which). The CDR3 DNA sequence: TGTGCCTGGAGTACAGGACTCAATGAGCAGTTCTTC. Protein: CAWSTGLNEQFF.